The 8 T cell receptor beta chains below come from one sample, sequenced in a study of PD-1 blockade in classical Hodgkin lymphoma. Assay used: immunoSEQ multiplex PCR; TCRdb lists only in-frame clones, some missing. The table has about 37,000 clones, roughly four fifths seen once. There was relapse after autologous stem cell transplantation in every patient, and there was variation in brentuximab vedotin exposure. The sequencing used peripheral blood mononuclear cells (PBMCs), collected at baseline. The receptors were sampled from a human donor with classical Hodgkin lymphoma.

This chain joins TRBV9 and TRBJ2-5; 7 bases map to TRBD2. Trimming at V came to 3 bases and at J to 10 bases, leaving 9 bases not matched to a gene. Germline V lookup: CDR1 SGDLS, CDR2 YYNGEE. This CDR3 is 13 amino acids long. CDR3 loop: CASSASTSWDQYF. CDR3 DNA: TGTGCCAGCAGCGCCTCGACTAGCTGGGACCAGTACTTC.

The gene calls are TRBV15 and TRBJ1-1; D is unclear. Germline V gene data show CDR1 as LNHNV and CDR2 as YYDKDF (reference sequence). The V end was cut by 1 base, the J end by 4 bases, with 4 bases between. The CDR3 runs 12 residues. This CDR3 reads CATSRGGTEAFF. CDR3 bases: TGTGCCACCAGCAGAGGAGGCACTGAAGCTTTCTTT.

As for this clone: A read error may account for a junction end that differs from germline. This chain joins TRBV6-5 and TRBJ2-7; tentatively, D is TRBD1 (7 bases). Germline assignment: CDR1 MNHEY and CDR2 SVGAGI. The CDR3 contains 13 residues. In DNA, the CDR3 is TGTGCCAGCAGTGAATGGGACTGGGGACAGCGTATTTTC. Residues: CASSEWDWGQRIF.

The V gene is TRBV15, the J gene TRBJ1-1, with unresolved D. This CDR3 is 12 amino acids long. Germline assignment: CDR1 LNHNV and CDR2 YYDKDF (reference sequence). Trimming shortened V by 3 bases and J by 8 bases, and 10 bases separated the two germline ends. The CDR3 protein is CATSRQNREAFF. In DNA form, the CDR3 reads TGTGCCACCAGCAGGCAAAACAGAGAAGCTTTCTTT.

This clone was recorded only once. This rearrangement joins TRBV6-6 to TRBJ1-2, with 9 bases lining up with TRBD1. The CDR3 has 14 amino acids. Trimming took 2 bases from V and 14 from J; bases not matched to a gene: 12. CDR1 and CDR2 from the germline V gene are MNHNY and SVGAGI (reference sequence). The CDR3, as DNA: TGTGCCAGCAGTTACAGGCCTCTACAGGGGGCGTCTACCTTC. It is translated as CASSYRPLQGASTF.

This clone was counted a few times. Written as DNA, the CDR3 is TGTGCCAGCAGCTGGACTAACCAAGAGACCCAGTACTTC. It codes for CASSWTNQETQYF. V and J are TRBV7-2 and TRBJ2-5; tentatively, D is TRBD2 (6 bases). The germline CDR1 and CDR2 sequences are SGHTA and FQGNSA. V lost 4 bases and J 0 bases, leaving 6 bases between the germline ends. This CDR3 is built from 13 residues.

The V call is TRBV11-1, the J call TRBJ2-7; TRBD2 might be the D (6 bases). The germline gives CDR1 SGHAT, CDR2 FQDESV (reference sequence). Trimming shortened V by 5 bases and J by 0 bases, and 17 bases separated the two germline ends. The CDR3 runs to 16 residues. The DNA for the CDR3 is TGTGCCAGCAGCGCGTCGGGAGCGGCTAGCTCCTACGAGCAGTACTTC. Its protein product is CASSASGAASSYEQYF.

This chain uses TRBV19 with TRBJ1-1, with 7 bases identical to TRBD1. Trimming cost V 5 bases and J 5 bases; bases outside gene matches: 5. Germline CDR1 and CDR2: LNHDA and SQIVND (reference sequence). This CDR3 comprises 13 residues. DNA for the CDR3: TGTGCCAGTAGTCTAGTACAGGGGACTGAAGCTTTCTTT. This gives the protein CASSLVQGTEAFF.